This T cell receptor beta chain was obtained from a study of blood T cell repertoires in COVID-19. Participants were aged about 18 to 89 years, lived in roughly 25 US areas, and enrolled virtually. Membership in each cohort depended on participant-reported clinical history. Using immunoSEQ multiplex PCR, the repertoire was profiled, and TCRdb retains in-frame clones only, with some absent. The sample carries some 300,000 clones, roughly 90% recorded once. Germline CDR1 KGHSH, CDR2 LQKENI. The CDR3 totals 14 residues. The V gene lost 3 bases and the J gene lost 6 bases, with 11 bases spanning the gap. This rearrangement joins TRBV18 to TRBJ1-4, with D maybe TRBD1 (5 bases). This receptor was identified in a woman aged 45 to 65 who had been exposed to COVID-19. The sample was PBMCs or T cells enriched from blood (not recorded which). The CDR3 loop reads CASSPRGDDEKLFF. The CDR3, as DNA: TGTGCCAGCTCACCTCGGGGGGATGATGAAAAACTGTTTTTT.